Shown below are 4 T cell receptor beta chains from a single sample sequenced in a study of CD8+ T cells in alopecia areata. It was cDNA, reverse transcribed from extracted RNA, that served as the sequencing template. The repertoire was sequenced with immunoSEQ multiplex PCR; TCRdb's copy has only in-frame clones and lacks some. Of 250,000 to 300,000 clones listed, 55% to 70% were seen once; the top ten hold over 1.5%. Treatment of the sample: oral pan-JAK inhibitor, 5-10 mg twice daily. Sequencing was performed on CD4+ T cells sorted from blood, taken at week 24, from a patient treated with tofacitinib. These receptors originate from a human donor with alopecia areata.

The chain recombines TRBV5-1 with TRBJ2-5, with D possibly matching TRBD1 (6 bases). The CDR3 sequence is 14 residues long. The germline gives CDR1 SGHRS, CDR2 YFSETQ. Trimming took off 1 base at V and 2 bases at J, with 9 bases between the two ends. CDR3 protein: CASSLQGQQETQYF. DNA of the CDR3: TGCGCCAGCAGCTTGCAGGGGCAACAAGAGACCCAGTACTTC.

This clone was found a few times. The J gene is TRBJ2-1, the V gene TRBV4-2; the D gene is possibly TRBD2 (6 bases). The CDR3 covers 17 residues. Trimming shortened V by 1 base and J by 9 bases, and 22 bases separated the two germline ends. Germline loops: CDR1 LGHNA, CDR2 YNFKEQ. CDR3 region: CASSQARDSLSSGEQFF. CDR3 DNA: TGTGCCAGCAGCCAAGCCCGGGACTCCCTAAGCTCGGGTGAGCAGTTCTTC.

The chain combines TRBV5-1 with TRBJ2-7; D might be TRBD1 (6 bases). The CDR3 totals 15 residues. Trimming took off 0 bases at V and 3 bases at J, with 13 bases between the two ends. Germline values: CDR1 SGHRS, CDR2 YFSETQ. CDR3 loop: CASSLDSGAVYEQYF. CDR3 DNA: TGCGCCAGCAGCTTGGACTCAGGGGCCGTCTACGAGCAGTACTTC.

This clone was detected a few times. DNA of the CDR3: TGTGCTAGTGGTTTGGGATCGACAGGGGGAGGAACAACGGGAGGCTACACCTTC. Protein sequence: CASGLGSTGGGTTGGYTF. This chain links TRBV12-5 with TRBJ1-2, with 9 bases aligning to TRBD1. J gave up 8 bases and V 1 base, and 17 bases lay outside the gene matches. Per the germline V gene, CDR1 is LGHNT and CDR2 is FRNRAP. CDR3 size: 18 residues.